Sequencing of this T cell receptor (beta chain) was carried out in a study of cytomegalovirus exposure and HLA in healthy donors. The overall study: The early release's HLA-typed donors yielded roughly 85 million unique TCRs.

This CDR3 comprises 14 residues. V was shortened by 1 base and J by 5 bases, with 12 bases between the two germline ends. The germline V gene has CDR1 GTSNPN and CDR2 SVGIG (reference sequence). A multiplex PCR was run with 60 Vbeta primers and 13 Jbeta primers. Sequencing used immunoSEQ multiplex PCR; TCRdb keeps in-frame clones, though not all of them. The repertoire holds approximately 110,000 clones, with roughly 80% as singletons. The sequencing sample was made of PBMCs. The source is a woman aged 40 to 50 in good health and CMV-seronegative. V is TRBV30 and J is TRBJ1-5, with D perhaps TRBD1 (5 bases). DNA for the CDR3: TGTGCCTGGAGTGGGGGCTTCGAATATCAGCCCCAGCATTTT. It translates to CAWSGGFEYQPQHF.